This T cell receptor beta chain was captured in a study of shared clonotypes between healthy human individuals. Method: immunoSEQ multiplex PCR; TCRdb's copy keeps in-frame clones and lacks some. The profile covers around 1,000,000 clones, with 77% appearing a single time and about 0.89% taken by the ten largest. The germline gives CDR1 MNHNS, CDR2 SASEGT. The length of the CDR3 is 13 residues. Sample: memory CD4+ T cells from PBMCs. Stated subset: CD45RA-negative fraction. The receptor was isolated from a man between 18 and 35 years old in good health. Some clones in this sample may be carry-over from other donors' samples. The chain employs TRBV6-1 and TRBJ1-2, with D unclear. The CDR3 region has the DNA TGTGTCCCGGAGGGAGGGCTCTCCTATGGCTACACCTTC. Protein sequence: CVPEGGLSYGYTF.